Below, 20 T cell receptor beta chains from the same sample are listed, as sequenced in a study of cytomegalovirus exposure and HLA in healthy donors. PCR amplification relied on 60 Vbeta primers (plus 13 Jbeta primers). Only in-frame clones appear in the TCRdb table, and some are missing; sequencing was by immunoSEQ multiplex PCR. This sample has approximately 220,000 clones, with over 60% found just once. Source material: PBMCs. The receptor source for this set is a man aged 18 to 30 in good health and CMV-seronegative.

The CDR3 coding sequence is TGTGCCTGGAGTGTAACGGGTTCCTACGAGCAGTACTTC. Its protein is CAWSVTGSYEQYF. The V and J genes are TRBV30 and TRBJ2-7; D is ambiguous. The germline V and J ends were trimmed by 0 bases and 1 base, with 7 bases remaining between them. CDR1 and CDR2 (germline): GTSNPN, SVGIG (reference sequence). This CDR3 region has 13 residues.

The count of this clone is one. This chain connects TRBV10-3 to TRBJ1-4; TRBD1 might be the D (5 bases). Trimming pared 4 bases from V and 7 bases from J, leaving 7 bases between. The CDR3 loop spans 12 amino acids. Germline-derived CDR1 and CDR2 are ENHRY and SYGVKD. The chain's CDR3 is CAISGGSEKLFF. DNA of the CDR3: TGTGCCATCAGTGGGGGCAGTGAAAAACTGTTTTTT.

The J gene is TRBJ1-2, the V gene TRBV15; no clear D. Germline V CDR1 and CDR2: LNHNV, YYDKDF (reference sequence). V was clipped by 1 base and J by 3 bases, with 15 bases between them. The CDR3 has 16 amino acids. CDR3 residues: CATSRGGSLDHYGYTF. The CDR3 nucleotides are TGTGCCACCAGCAGAGGCGGGTCCCTGGACCACTATGGCTACACCTTC. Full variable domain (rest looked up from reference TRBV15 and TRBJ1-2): DAMVIQNPRYQVTQFGKPVTLSCSQTLNHNVMYWYQQKSSQAPKLLFHYYDKDFNNEADTPDNFQSRRPNTSFCFLDIRSPGLGDTAMYLCATSRGGSLDHYGYTFGSGTRLTVV.

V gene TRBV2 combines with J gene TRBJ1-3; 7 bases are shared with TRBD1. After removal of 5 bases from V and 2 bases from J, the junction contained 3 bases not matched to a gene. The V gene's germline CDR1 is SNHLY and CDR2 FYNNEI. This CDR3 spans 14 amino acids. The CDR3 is CASSLQGAGNTIYF. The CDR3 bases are TGTGCCAGCAGTCTCCAGGGGGCTGGAAACACCATATATTTT. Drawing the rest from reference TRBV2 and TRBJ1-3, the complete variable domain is EPEVTQTPSHQVTQMGQEVILRCVPISNHLYFYWYRQILGQKVEFLVSFYNNEISEKSEIFDDQFSVERPDGSNFTLKIRSTKLEDSAMYFCASSLQGAGNTIYFGEGSWLTVV.

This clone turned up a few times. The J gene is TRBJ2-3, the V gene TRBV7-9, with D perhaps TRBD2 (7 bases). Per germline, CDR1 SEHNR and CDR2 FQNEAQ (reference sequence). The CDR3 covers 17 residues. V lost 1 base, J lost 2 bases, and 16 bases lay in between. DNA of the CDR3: TGTGCCAGCAGCTTAGGTGGGGGGGGGCGCGACACAGATACGCAGTATTTT. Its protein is CASSLGGGGRDTDTQYF.

The CDR3 region has the DNA TGTGCCAGCAGTGAATTGGGTTTGCGGCACACCGGGGAGCTGTTTTTT. Translated: CASSELGLRHTGELFF. The rearrangement joins TRBV2 to TRBJ2-2; D is undetermined. V was trimmed by 2 bases and J by 3 bases, leaving 13 bases between them. This CDR3 has 16 residues. The germline V gene encodes CDR1 SNHLY and CDR2 FYNNEI.

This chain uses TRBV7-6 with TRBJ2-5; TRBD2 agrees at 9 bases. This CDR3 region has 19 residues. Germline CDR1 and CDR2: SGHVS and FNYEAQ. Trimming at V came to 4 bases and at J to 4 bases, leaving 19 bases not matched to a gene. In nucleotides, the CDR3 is TGTGCCAGCAGCTCCGAGCAGGCTAGCGGGATCGGGCGAGCAGAGACCCAGTACTTC. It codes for CASSSEQASGIGRAETQYF.

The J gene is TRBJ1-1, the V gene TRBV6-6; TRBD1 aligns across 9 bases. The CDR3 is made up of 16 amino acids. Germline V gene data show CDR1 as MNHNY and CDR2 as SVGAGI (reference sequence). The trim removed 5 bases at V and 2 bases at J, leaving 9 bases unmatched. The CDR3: CASSTPGTGPNTEAFF. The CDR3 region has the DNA TGTGCCAGCAGTACTCCCGGGACAGGGCCAAACACTGAAGCTTTCTTT.

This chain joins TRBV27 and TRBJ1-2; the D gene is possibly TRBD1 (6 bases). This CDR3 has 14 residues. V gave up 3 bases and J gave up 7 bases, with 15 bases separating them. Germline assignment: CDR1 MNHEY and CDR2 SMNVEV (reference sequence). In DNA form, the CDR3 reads TGTGCCAGCAGTTTGAACAGGGAAGGAGGTGGCTACACCTTC. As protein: CASSLNREGGGYTF.

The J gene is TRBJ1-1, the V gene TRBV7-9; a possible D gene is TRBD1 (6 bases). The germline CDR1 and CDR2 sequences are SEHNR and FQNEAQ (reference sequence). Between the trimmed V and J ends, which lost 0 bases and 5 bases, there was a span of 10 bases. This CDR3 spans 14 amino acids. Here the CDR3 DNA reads TGTGCCAGCAGCTTAGCAACAGGGAAGACTGAAGCTTTCTTT. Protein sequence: CASSLATGKTEAFF.

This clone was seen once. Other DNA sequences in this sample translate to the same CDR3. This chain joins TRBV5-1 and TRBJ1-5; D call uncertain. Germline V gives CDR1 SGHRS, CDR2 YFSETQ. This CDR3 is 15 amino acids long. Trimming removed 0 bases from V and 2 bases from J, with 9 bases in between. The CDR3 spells CASSLEGGRNQPQHF. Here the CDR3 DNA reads TGCGCCAGCAGCTTGGAAGGAGGGCGCAATCAGCCCCAGCATTTT.

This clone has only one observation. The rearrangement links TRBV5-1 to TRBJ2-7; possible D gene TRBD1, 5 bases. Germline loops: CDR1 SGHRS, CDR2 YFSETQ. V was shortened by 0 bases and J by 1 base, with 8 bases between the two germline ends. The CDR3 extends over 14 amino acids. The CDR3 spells CASSLEGRSYEQYF. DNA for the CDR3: TGCGCCAGCAGCTTGGAGGGGCGGTCCTACGAGCAGTACTTC.

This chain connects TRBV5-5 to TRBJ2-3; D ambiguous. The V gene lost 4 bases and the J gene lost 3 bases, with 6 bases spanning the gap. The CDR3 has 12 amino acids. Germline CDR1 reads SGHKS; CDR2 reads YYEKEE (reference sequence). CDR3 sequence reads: CASSAQTDTQYF. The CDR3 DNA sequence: TGTGCCAGCAGCGCCCAGACAGATACGCAGTATTTT.

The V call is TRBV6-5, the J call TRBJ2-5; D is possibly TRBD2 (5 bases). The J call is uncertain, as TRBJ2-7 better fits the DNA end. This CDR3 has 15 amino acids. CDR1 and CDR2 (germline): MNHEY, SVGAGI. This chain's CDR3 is CASSPRGSRSYEQYF. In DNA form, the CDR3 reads TGTGCCAGCAGTCCCCGGGGATCGAGATCCTACGAGCAGTACTTC.

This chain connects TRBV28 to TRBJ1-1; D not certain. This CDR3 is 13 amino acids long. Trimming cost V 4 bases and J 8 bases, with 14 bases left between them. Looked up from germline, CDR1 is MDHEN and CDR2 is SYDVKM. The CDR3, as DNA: TGTGCCAGCAGTTCCCCCGCAGGATCAGAAGCTTTCTTT. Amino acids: CASSSPAGSEAFF.

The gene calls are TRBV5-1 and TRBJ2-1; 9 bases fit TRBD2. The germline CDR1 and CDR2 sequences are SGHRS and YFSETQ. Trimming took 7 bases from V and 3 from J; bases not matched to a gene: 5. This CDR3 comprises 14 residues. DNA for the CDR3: TGCGCCAGCGCTAGCGGGGAACTCTACAATGAGCAGTTCTTC. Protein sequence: CASASGELYNEQFF.

The CDR3 nucleotides read TGTGCCAGCAGTCCGGACAGGGGATTTGAAGCTTTCTTT. Its translation: CASSPDRGFEAFF. The J gene is TRBJ1-1, the V gene TRBV28; TRBD1 matches 9 bases. Per the germline V gene, CDR1 is MDHEN and CDR2 is SYDVKM. This CDR3 spans 13 amino acids. V dropped 5 bases and J dropped 7; count of bases not matched to a gene: 5.

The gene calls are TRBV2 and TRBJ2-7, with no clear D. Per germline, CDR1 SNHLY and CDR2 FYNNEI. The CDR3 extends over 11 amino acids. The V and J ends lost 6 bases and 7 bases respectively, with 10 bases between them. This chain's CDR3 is CASRVAREQYF. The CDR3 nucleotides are TGTGCCAGCAGGGTTGCGAGGGAGCAGTACTTC.

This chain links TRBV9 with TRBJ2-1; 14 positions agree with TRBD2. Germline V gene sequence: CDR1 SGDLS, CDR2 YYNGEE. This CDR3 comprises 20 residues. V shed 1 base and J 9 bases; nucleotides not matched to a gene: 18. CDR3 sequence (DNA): TGTGCCAGCAGCGTAAGCCCCGGACTAGCGGGAGGAGGCCATAAGGGTGAGCAGTTCTTC. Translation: CASSVSPGLAGGGHKGEQFF.

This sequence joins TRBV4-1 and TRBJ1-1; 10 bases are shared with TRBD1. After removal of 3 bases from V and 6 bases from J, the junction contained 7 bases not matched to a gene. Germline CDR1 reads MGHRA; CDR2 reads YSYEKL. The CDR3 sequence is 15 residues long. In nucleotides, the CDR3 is TGCGCCAGCAGCCACTTGGGACAGGGGAGGCCTGAAGCTTTCTTT. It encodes CASSHLGQGRPEAFF.